This T cell receptor beta chain was identified in a study of T-cell reconstitution after alpha-beta-depleted transplantation in children. This sample's TCRbeta library carried unique molecular identifier barcodes. TCRdb re-called the PCR reads with MiXCR, one entry per CDR3 protein. The sample lists around 680,000 distinct CDR3 sequences; approximately 17% were seen once. Germline values: CDR1 DFQATT, CDR2 SNEGSKA (reference sequence). The ends were cut back, 1 base at V and 5 bases at J, with 15 bases in the middle. This CDR3 is built from 15 residues. V is TRBV20-1 and J is TRBJ1-5, with D tentatively TRBD1 (5 bases). The sample in question was PBMCs from the stem cell graft donor, obtained from the stem cell graft. This receptor was identified in a human donor who donated a stem cell graft to a child with acute myeloid leukemia. As DNA, the CDR3 is TGCAGTGCTAGAGGCCGGGCAGGGTATGATCAGCCCCAGCATTTT. Its protein is CSARGRAGYDQPQHF.